The clone carrying this T cell receptor (beta chain) was found once. Its antigen is unknown. The sample comes from a study of cytomegalovirus exposure and HLA in healthy donors. Findings and limits, study-wide: Most TCR beta V segments were productive about 87% or about 30% of the time in an earlier analysis. Among immune exposure information, only CMV serostatus was available. In vitro experiments confirmed that three CMV-associated chains were specific for CMV antigens.

Vbeta (60) and Jbeta (13) primers were used in the PCR. TCRdb's table, derived via immunoSEQ multiplex PCR, lists solely in-frame clones and lacks some. The table records 140,000 to 150,000 clones, about 73% of them present only once. The receptor was derived from a middle-aged man in good health and CMV-seropositive. The specimen sequenced was PBMCs.

CDR3 residues: CASRPVGQGAEQYF. Written as DNA, the CDR3 is TGTGCCAGCAGACCAGTGGGACAGGGGGCCGAGCAGTACTTC. V usage is TRBV6-6 and J usage is TRBJ2-7, with 12 bases lining up with TRBD1. The CDR3 is 14 residues long. The trim removed 6 bases at V and 6 bases at J, leaving 6 bases unmatched. Per the germline V gene, CDR1 is MNHNY and CDR2 is SVGAGI (reference sequence).